This passage covers 29 T cell receptor beta chains from one sample sequenced in a study of blood T cells in healthy people across ages. With a J-beta primer mix and a sample-barcoded 5' primer, a second PCR ran about 6 to 11 cycles. From the 5' RACE reads, TCRdb called clonotypes with MiXCR, one entry per CDR3 protein. The data contain about 1.4 million distinct CDR3 sequences, approximately 59% of them singletons. The sequenced material came from blood. Receptor source: a man aged 18 to 30 in good health.

The chain employs TRBV6-2 or TRBV6-3 and TRBJ2-1; 7 bases match TRBD1. The V segment lost 5 bases and the J segment 1 base; nucleotides outside the gene matches: 8. The CDR3 is made up of 16 amino acids. Per the germline V gene, CDR1 is MNHEY and CDR2 is SVGEGT. Written as DNA, the CDR3 is TGTGCCAGCAGTCGGACAGGAATGGGTTCCTACAATGAGCAGTTCTTC. It is translated as CASSRTGMGSYNEQFF.

The CDR3 DNA reads as TGTGCCACCAGCAGACAGGTAGGATACAATGAGCAGTTCTTC. This gives the protein CATSRQVGYNEQFF. The chain employs TRBV15 and TRBJ2-1; D is ambiguous. V lost 2 bases and J lost 4, with 9 bases in between. The CDR3 totals 14 residues. Germline CDR1 reads LNHNV; CDR2 reads YYDKDF (reference sequence).

The chain uses TRBV20-1 and TRBJ2-7; 7 bases line up with TRBD2. Germline CDR1 is DFQATT and CDR2 is SNEGSKA (reference sequence). Losses at the gene ends were 4 bases for V and 7 bases for J; bases not matched to a gene: 7. The CDR3 is made up of 12 amino acids. This CDR3 reads CSAKSLGGEQYF. In nucleotides, the CDR3 is TGCAGTGCTAAAAGTTTGGGGGGGGAGCAGTACTTC.

This clonotype came up a few times. CDR3 nucleotides: TGCGCCAGCAGCCAACCGGGACAGGGCACTCAGCCCCAGCATTTT. It translates to CASSQPGQGTQPQHF. The rearrangement uses TRBV4-1 and TRBJ1-5, with 9 bases identical to TRBD1. The V gene end was trimmed by 2 bases and the J gene end by 6 bases; junction bases not matched to a gene: 5. The CDR3 runs to 15 residues. The germline V gene has CDR1 MGHRA and CDR2 YSYEKL.

This sequence joins TRBV12-3 or TRBV12-4 and TRBJ1-5; no definite D call. V lost 4 bases and J 0 bases, leaving 22 bases between the germline ends. The CDR3 length is 19 residues. The CDR3 region has the DNA TGTGCCAGCAGTTCTCAGAGGGCCCCTCGGGCCCCTAGCAATCAGCCCCAGCATTTT. It encodes CASSSQRAPRAPSNQPQHF.

A few counts support this clonotype. J is TRBJ2-5 and V is TRBV4-1; D is uncertain. The V gene lost 3 bases and the J gene lost 5 bases, with 10 bases spanning the gap. There are 13 residues in the CDR3. Germline values: CDR1 MGHRA, CDR2 YSYEKL. The CDR3 is CASSQILEETQYF. CDR3 sequence (DNA): TGCGCCAGCAGCCAGATATTAGAGGAGACCCAGTACTTC.

The chain combines TRBV3-1 with TRBJ2-7; 10 bases are a match to TRBD2. This CDR3 has 14 residues. The ends lost 0 bases at V and 9 bases at J; junction bases unmatched: 5. CDR1 is LGHDT and CDR2 is YNNKEL in the germline V gene (reference sequence). CDR3 region: CASSQDPSGGAQYF. For the CDR3, the DNA is TGTGCCAGCAGCCAAGATCCGAGCGGGGGGGCGCAGTACTTC.

This chain uses TRBV11-2 with TRBJ2-7; a possible D gene is TRBD2 (5 bases). The germline CDR1 and CDR2 sequences are SGHAT and FQNNGV. The CDR3 covers 17 residues. Trimming stripped 0 bases from V and 0 bases from J, with 15 bases between. The CDR3 bases are TGTGCCAGCAGCTTAGATCTGAAGCCGGCGGGCTCCTACGAGCAGTACTTC. Translation gives CASSLDLKPAGSYEQYF.

This sequence joins TRBV12-3 or TRBV12-4 and TRBJ2-5; D is unclear. This CDR3 comprises 12 residues. V lost 6 bases, J lost 6 bases, and 11 bases lay in between. DNA of the CDR3: TGTGCCAGCAGCCAAGGCCGGCAGACCCAGTACTTC. It specifies CASSQGRQTQYF.

The table lists this clonotype with a few counts. This chain connects TRBV28 to TRBJ1-2; D not resolved. The CDR3 has 12 residues. Germline CDR1 is MDHEN and CDR2 is SYDVKM. V dropped 0 bases and J dropped 4 bases, with 3 bases sitting between them. CDR3 in amino acids: CASSLWLYGYTF. CDR3 DNA: TGTGCCAGCAGTTTATGGCTCTATGGCTACACCTTC.

The chain has TRBV2 and TRBJ2-4, with a weak D call TRBD2 (6 bases). The J call may be mistaken, given a closer DNA end match to TRBJ2-7. CDR1 is SNHLY and CDR2 is FYNNEI in the germline V gene. The CDR3 sequence is 14 residues long. CDR3 protein: CASSDEGRNYEQYF. The CDR3 coding sequence is TGTGCCAGCAGCGATGAGGGGAGGAATTACGAGCAGTACTTC.

The chain links TRBV11-2 to TRBJ1-1; no definite D call. The CDR3 extends over 16 amino acids. CDR1 is SGHAT, CDR2 FQNNGV, per germline. V dropped 0 bases and J dropped 4 bases, with 15 bases sitting between them. The CDR3 coding sequence is TGTGCCAGCAGCTTAGATGGGAGAGCTCCGGGCACTGAAGCTTTCTTT. Amino acids: CASSLDGRAPGTEAFF.

This chain links TRBV20-1 with TRBJ1-4; D remains unclear. Trimming removed 1 base at V and 8 bases at J, with 14 bases between. The CDR3 contains 14 residues. Per the germline V gene, CDR1 is DFQATT and CDR2 is SNEGSKA (reference sequence). CDR3 protein: CSARAAGDPEKLFF. The CDR3 region has the DNA TGCAGTGCTAGAGCGGCGGGAGATCCGGAAAAACTGTTTTTT.

The chain recombines TRBV6-6 with TRBJ2-7, with D perhaps matching TRBD2 (6 bases). In germline, CDR1 is MNHNY, CDR2 SVGAGI (reference sequence). V lost 4 bases to trimming and J lost 3 bases, with 16 bases between them. The CDR3 consists of 15 residues. CDR3 sequence (DNA): TGTGCCAGCAGTTCCGAGACTAGTGTTAGCTACGAGCAGTACTTC. It yields the protein CASSSETSVSYEQYF.

V and J are TRBV20-1 and TRBJ2-1, with 8 bases that match TRBD1. The CDR3 is made up of 17 amino acids. Unmatched junction bases numbered 15, after V lost 3 bases and J lost 5 bases. Germline CDR1 DFQATT, CDR2 SNEGSKA (reference sequence). The DNA of the CDR3 is TGCAGTGCTAGTTTGGTCAGGGTCGGGGACAGGAACAATGAGCAGTTCTTC. Translated, it gives CSASLVRVGDRNNEQFF.

The chain combines TRBV7-2 with TRBJ2-3; either TRBD1 or TRBD2 may fit D (7 bases each). The CDR3 covers 15 residues. Trimming stripped 7 bases from V and 2 bases from J, with 16 bases between. CDR1 and CDR2 (germline): SGHTA, FQGNSA. The CDR3 protein is CASTLQGGPTDTQYF. The CDR3 DNA reads TGTGCCAGCACCCTGCAGGGGGGGCCCACAGATACGCAGTATTTT.

In this sample, this clonotype turned up a few times. The rearrangement links TRBV25-1 to TRBJ2-3, with TRBD2 matching 7 bases. V gave up 2 bases and J gave up 4 bases; unmatched junction bases: 12. The CDR3 consists of 17 residues. Germline V gene lookup returns CDR1 MGHDK and CDR2 SYGVNS. DNA of the CDR3: TGTGCCAGCAGTGAACCCGGAGGACTAGTTGTATCAGATACGCAGTATTTT. This codes for CASSEPGGLVVSDTQYF.

The chain is built from TRBV5-1 and TRBJ1-1, with 9 nucleotides matching TRBD1. This CDR3 is 16 amino acids long. The V gene end was trimmed by 4 bases and the J gene end by 3 bases; junction bases not matched to a gene: 10. Germline V gene sequence: CDR1 SGHRS, CDR2 YFSETQ. The CDR3 nucleotides are TGCGCCAGCAGCAACACAGGGGGCGTAGTGTACACTGAAGCTTTCTTT. Residues: CASSNTGGVVYTEAFF.

The V and J genes are TRBV25-1 and TRBJ2-7, with D perhaps given as TRBD1 or TRBD2 (6 bases each). This CDR3 comprises 12 residues. V was clipped by 3 bases and J by 5 bases, with 8 bases between them. In germline, CDR1 is MGHDK, CDR2 SYGVNS. In DNA, the CDR3 is TGTGCCAGCAGTGACGGGGGCCACGAGCAGTACTTC. It yields the protein CASSDGGHEQYF.

This chain uses TRBV25-1 with TRBJ2-7, with D unclear. The J call is in doubt because the DNA end fits TRBJ2-5 better. CDR1 MGHDK and CDR2 SYGVNS come from the germline V gene. The CDR3 covers 13 residues. The CDR3 sequence: CASSDLVMETQYF. In DNA form, the CDR3 reads TGTGCCAGCAGTGACCTAGTTATGGAGACCCAGTACTTC.

The chain has TRBV9 and TRBJ1-6; D remains unclear. Germline values: CDR1 SGDLS, CDR2 YYNGEE. CDR3 length equals 14 residues. V was pared by 0 bases and J by 4 bases, with 5 bases between. This chain's CDR3 is CASSVDGYNSPLHF. CDR3 DNA: TGTGCCAGCAGCGTAGATGGGTATAATTCACCCCTCCACTTT. Full variable domain (outside the CDR3, taken from reference TRBV9 and TRBJ1-6): DSGVTQTPKHLITATGQRVTLRCSPRSGDLSVYWYQQSLDQGLQFLIQYYNGEERAKGNILERFSAQQFPDLHSELNLSSLELGDSALYFCASSVDGYNSPLHFGNGTRLTVT.

V gene TRBV7-2 combines with J gene TRBJ2-5; possible D gene TRBD2, 6 bases. Matching the DNA end better, TRBJ2-7 makes the J call doubtful. This CDR3 has 17 residues. Germline V CDR1 and CDR2: SGHTA, FQGNSA. CDR3 loop: CASSSDSRDWAECEQYF. CDR3 nucleotides: TGTGCCAGCAGCTCAGACTCCCGGGACTGGGCGGAGTGCGAGCAGTACTTC.

This clonotype was observed once. The chain couples TRBV7-2 to TRBJ1-4, with no clear D. Germline CDR1 is SGHTA and CDR2 is FQGNSA. With 2 bases removed from V and 3 bases from J, the gap between germline ends came to 7 bases. This CDR3 is built from 14 residues. CDR3 sequence (DNA): TGTGCCAGCAGCTTAATGGCGTCTAATGAAAAACTGTTTTTT. Translation: CASSLMASNEKLFF. Full variable domain (rest looked up from reference TRBV7-2 and TRBJ1-4): GAGVSQSPSNKVTEKGKDVELRCDPISGHTALYWYRQSLGQGLEFLIYFQGNSAPDKSGLPSDRFSAERTGGSVSTLTIQRTQQEDSAVYLCASSLMASNEKLFFGSGTQLSVL.

Note on this clonotype: Sequence at one end of the junction differs from germline and may be a read error. V usage is TRBV28 and J usage is TRBJ2-4; perhaps TRBD2 as D (6 bases). The CDR3 totals 17 residues. Per the germline V gene, CDR1 is MDHEN and CDR2 is SYDVKM. The CDR3 DNA is TGTGCCACCAGTTTATTGCGGGGACCGGGCAGCTCGGACATTCAGTACTTC. This gives the protein CATSLLRGPGSSDIQYF.

The CDR3, as DNA: TGTGCCGAACAGGGCTCCAATCAGCCCCAGCATTTT. This codes for CAEQGSNQPQHF. The rearrangement joins TRBV21-1 to TRBJ1-5; the D call of TRBD1 is as the table states it, not checked on the DNA. TRBV21-1 is a listed pseudogene. The CDR3 length is 12 residues.

This clonotype was counted only a few times. J is TRBJ1-5 and V is TRBV10-3; tentative D call: TRBD1 (5 bases). V was trimmed by 3 bases and J by 0 bases, leaving 12 bases between them. The CDR3 has 16 residues. Germline lookup yields CDR1 ENHRY and CDR2 SYGVKD. CDR3 sequence (DNA): TGTGCCATCAGTGAAGTATTAGGGGATAGCAATCAGCCCCAGCATTTT. It is translated as CAISEVLGDSNQPQHF.

The chain uses TRBV9 and TRBJ1-2; no firm D call. This CDR3 is 16 amino acids long. Between the trimmed V and J ends, which lost 0 bases and 8 bases, there was a span of 20 bases. Germline-derived CDR1 and CDR2 are SGDLS and YYNGEE. This CDR3 is CASSVEGSWFLAGYTF. CDR3 DNA: TGTGCCAGCAGCGTAGAAGGAAGTTGGTTTCTAGCCGGCTACACCTTC. The full variable domain, its missing parts supplied by reference TRBV9 and TRBJ1-2, is DSGVTQTPKHLITATGQRVTLRCSPRSGDLSVYWYQQSLDQGLQFLIQYYNGEERAKGNILERFSAQQFPDLHSELNLSSLELGDSALYFCASSVEGSWFLAGYTFGSGTRLTVV.

As to this clonotype: The junction and the germline gene differ at one end; a read error may be behind it. The V gene is TRBV20-1, the J gene TRBJ2-5; 7 bases agree with TRBD2. Judging by the DNA end, TRBJ2-7 fits better; the J call may be wrong. This CDR3 is 16 amino acids long. Germline V gene sequence: CDR1 DFQATT, CDR2 SNEGSKA (reference sequence). The CDR3 nucleotides read TGCAGTGCAGAGAGCGGCGCGGGAGTGTTCTCCCACGAGCAGTACTTC. It is translated as CSAESGAGVFSHEQYF.

This clonotype was found many times. The chain uses TRBV7-2 and TRBJ2-7, with D perhaps matching TRBD1 or TRBD2 (5 bases each). V lost 2 bases and J 3 bases, leaving 14 bases between the germline ends. The germline V gene has CDR1 SGHTA and CDR2 FQGNSA. The CDR3 spans 15 residues. The CDR3 sequence: CASSLTGLGVYEQYF. The CDR3 DNA is TGTGCCAGCAGCTTAACGGGGCTGGGCGTCTACGAGCAGTACTTC.